This TCR beta chain is from a study of Graves' ophthalmopathy and Graves' hyperthyroidism. TCR beta CDR3 amplification used RNA transcripts. Second-round multiplex PCR came after a first-round RT-PCR that employed HTBI primers. Via MiXCR, TCRdb re-called the multiplex PCR reads, giving one row per CDR3 protein. The sample holds some 520,000 distinct CDR3 sequences; around 14% are singletons and the top ten take about 9.4%. This clonotype was seen at least ten times. The antigen is not known. J was trimmed by 5 bases and V by 2 bases; bases with no gene match: 4. This CDR3 is built from 14 residues. CDR1 SGHVS and CDR2 FNYEAQ come from the germline V gene. Overall study findings and caveats: The majority of expanded thyroid clonotypes above 0.001 frequency also occurred in blood. In predicting ophthalmopathy progression, the model reached about 71% sensitivity and under 75% specificity.

Moderate-to-severe activity, CAS ≥3, NOSPECS ≥4 and a duration under 3 months were seen in donors with ophthalmopathy. PBMCs originated in approximately 9.1 ml of fresh peripheral blood. The sequenced sample consisted of blood. The receptor's source is a woman aged 25 to 45 with Graves' ophthalmopathy. This sequence joins TRBV7-6 and TRBJ2-5; 8 nucleotides match TRBD1. Here the CDR3 reads CASSLWGQAETQYF. CDR3 DNA sequence: TGTGCCAGCAGCTTATGGGGACAGGCGGAGACCCAGTACTTC.